These 6 T cell receptor beta chains were all obtained from the same sample, sequenced in a study of T cell repertoires in cytomegalovirus infection. TCRdb ran MiXCR on the reads and lists one entry per CDR3 protein. Of some 680,000 distinct CDR3 sequences detected, roughly a third appear once; the ten largest clones hold 2.8%. Sequencing input: PBMCs. The receptors were gathered from a human donor in good health (CMV status not recorded). Some clones in this sample may be carry-over from other donors' samples.

The J gene is TRBJ2-3, the V gene TRBV6-6; D remains unclear. CDR3 length equals 14 residues. Germline CDR1 reads MNHNY; CDR2 reads SVGAGI (reference sequence). The V gene lost 2 bases and the J gene lost 5 bases, with 11 bases spanning the gap. The CDR3 loop reads CASSYEVTRDTQYF. The CDR3, as DNA: TGTGCCAGCAGTTACGAGGTAACGAGAGATACGCAGTATTTT.

This clonotype occurred a few times. The V and J genes are TRBV7-2 and TRBJ2-5; 9 bases match TRBD2. This CDR3 spans 15 amino acids. V shed 2 bases, J shed 4 bases, and the junction held 5 bases outside the gene matches. CDR1 SGHTA and CDR2 FQGNSA come from the germline V gene. In DNA, the CDR3 is TGTGCCAGCAGCTTAAGGATAGCGGGAGTAGAGACCCAGTACTTC. It yields the protein CASSLRIAGVETQYF.

The rearrangement joins TRBV6-1 to TRBJ1-5, with a possible D match to TRBD1 (5 bases). The CDR3 runs 15 residues. The germline V and J ends were trimmed by 4 bases and 1 base, with 11 bases remaining between them. Germline V gene sequence: CDR1 MNHNS, CDR2 SASEGT. CDR3 coding DNA: TGTGCCAGCAGTGGGGGCAGTCTAAGCAATCAGCCCCAGCATTTT. This codes for CASSGGSLSNQPQHF.

The rearrangement links TRBV2 to TRBJ2-2, with 7 bases identical to TRBD1. The CDR3 extends over 16 amino acids. Germline V gives CDR1 SNHLY, CDR2 FYNNEI. V lost 7 bases to trimming and J lost 3 bases; unmatched junction nucleotides: 11. The CDR3 sequence is CASTPLAGGHTGELFF. In DNA form, the CDR3 reads TGTGCCAGCACCCCTCTTGCAGGGGGTCACACCGGGGAGCTGTTTTTT.

This clonotype was observed at least ten times. The chain is built from TRBV7-2 and TRBJ2-1, with no clear D. V was shortened by 5 bases and J by 3 bases, with 8 bases between the two germline ends. Looked up from germline, CDR1 is SGHTA and CDR2 is FQGNSA. CDR3 length: 13 amino acids. The CDR3 protein is CASSPPDYNEQFF. The CDR3 DNA follows: TGTGCCAGCAGCCCCCCAGACTACAATGAGCAGTTCTTC.

This clonotype came up a few times. The V and J genes are TRBV7-6 and TRBJ2-5, with D perhaps TRBD2 (6 bases). This CDR3 spans 15 amino acids. Germline V gene sequence: CDR1 SGHVS, CDR2 FNYEAQ. The V and J ends lost 6 bases and 2 bases respectively, with 16 bases between them. Written as DNA, the CDR3 is TGTGCCAGCAGAAGGACGGAGGGGCCTCAAGAGACCCAGTACTTC. It is translated as CASRRTEGPQETQYF.